This T cell receptor (beta chain) appears in the sequencing data of a study of CD4 and CD8 cells across lung adenocarcinoma regions. Localized lung adenocarcinoma, a non-small cell lung cancer, affected the donors. TCRdb fed the PCR reads into MiXCR, producing one record per CDR3 protein. Seen here are under 15,000 distinct CDR3 sequences, roughly 47% observed once, and the top ten hold 29%. CDR3 length: 14 amino acids. CDR1 MNHNS and CDR2 SASEGT come from the germline V gene. This clonotype turned up a few times. This TCR came from a male donor with lung adenocarcinoma. The CD4 and CD8 labels of this study may be unreliable. Sequencing was carried out using CD8+ T cells from the margin of a lung tumor. This sequence joins TRBV6-1 and TRBJ2-3; possibly TRBD1 for D (6 bases). The DNA end is more similar to TRBJ2-7, so the J call may be wrong. The CDR3 is CAGSGGWGPDTQYF. The CDR3 nucleotides read TGTGCGGGCAGTGGGGGCTGGGGCCCAGATACGCAGTACTTC.